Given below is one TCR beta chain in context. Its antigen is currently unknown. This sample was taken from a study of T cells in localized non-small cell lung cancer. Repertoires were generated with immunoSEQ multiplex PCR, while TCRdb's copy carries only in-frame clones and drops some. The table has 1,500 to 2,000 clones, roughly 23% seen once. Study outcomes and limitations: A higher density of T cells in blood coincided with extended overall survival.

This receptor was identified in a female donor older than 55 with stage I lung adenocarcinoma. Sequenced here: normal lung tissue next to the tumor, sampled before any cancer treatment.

CDR3 loop: CASGLLPDTQYF. CDR3 coding DNA: TGTGCTAGTGGTTTGCTCCCAGATACGCAGTATTTT. The gene calls are TRBV12-5 and TRBJ2-3; no definite D call. Germline CDR1 and CDR2: LGHNT and FRNRAP. The V end was cut by 2 bases, the J end by 4 bases, with 4 bases between. The CDR3 extends over 12 amino acids. The entire variable domain, with the rest obtained from reference TRBV12-5 and TRBJ2-3, is as follows: DARVTQTPRHKVTEMGQEVTMRCQPILGHNTVFWYRQTMMQGLELLAYFRNRAPLDDSGMPKDRFSAEMPDATLATLKIQPSEPRDSAVYFCASGLLPDTQYFGPGTRLTVL.